This section outlines one T cell receptor beta chain sequence together with its context. The CDR3 covers 19 residues. Trimming took 1 base from V and 1 from J, leaving 17 bases between them. Germline V lookup: CDR1 SGHTA, CDR2 FQGNSA. This entry is derived from a study of blood T cell repertoires in COVID-19. Data came from immunoSEQ multiplex PCR; TCRdb stores just in-frame clones and leaves some out. The sample records about 62,000 clones, approximately 90% being singletons. V is TRBV7-2 and J is TRBJ1-6; D is uncertain. The sequence came from a woman in her sixties with COVID-19, enrolled during active disease. The sample was peripheral blood. The CDR3, as DNA: TGTGCCAGCAGCTTAGAGGTCGGCCTTCGCGGGTCCTATAATTCACCCCTCCACTTT. This codes for CASSLEVGLRGSYNSPLHF.